The 11 T cell receptor beta chains below were found in one sample sequenced in a study of T cells in Graves' hyperthyroidism and ophthalmopathy. RNA transcripts were the template for amplifying TCR beta CDR3 regions. The primer set for the first-round RT-PCR of the TCR CDR3 was HTBI. TCRdb ran MiXCR on the multiplex PCR reads and lists one entry per CDR3 protein. Of almost 600,000 distinct CDR3 sequences listed, around 14% are singletons. Sequenced input: blood. These receptors were taken from a woman in her 30s with Graves' hyperthyroidism that later progressed to Graves' ophthalmopathy.

J is TRBJ2-1 and V is TRBV5-1; 7 bases match TRBD2. Germline assignment: CDR1 SGHRS and CDR2 YFSETQ. Trimming took 3 bases from V and 1 from J; bases not matched to a gene: 13. This CDR3 region has 18 residues. CDR3 amino acids: CASSSMAGAYPSYNEQFF. The CDR3, as DNA: TGCGCCAGCAGCTCCATGGCGGGAGCTTATCCGTCCTACAATGAGCAGTTCTTC. The variable domain in full, completed from reference TRBV5-1 and TRBJ2-1, reads KAGVTQTPRYLIKTRGQQVTLSCSPISGHRSVSWYQQTPGQGLQFLFEYFSETQRNKGNFPGRFSGRQFSNSRSEMNVSTLELGDSALYLCASSSMAGAYPSYNEQFFGPGTRLTVL.

A few counts support this clonotype. The chain has TRBV7-9 and TRBJ2-2, with no clear D. Looked up from germline, CDR1 is SEHNR and CDR2 is FQNEAQ (reference sequence). The CDR3 contains 19 residues. Trimming took 0 bases from V and 6 from J, leaving 23 bases between them. CDR3 in DNA: TGTGCCAGCAGCTTAGCGCTCTTTAACATCGGCACCTCATCCGGGGAGCTGTTTTTT. This sequence encodes CASSLALFNIGTSSGELFF.

This clonotype was observed many times. V and J are TRBV2 and TRBJ1-1, with no clear D. This CDR3 spans 13 amino acids. In germline, CDR1 is SNHLY, CDR2 FYNNEI. Trimming took 4 bases from V and 0 from J, leaving 6 bases between them. CDR3 DNA: TGTGCCAGCAGTGCGGGATTGAACACTGAAGCTTTCTTT. Its protein product is CASSAGLNTEAFF.

This clonotype was detected a few times. The rearrangement uses TRBV30 and TRBJ1-1, with D possibly matching TRBD1 (5 bases). V shed 1 base and J shed 0 bases, with 15 bases lying between them. Germline CDR1 is GTSNPN and CDR2 is SVGIG (reference sequence). The CDR3 loop spans 16 amino acids. In nucleotides, the CDR3 is TGTGCCTGGAGTGATATCAGGGAAATTCTGAACACTGAAGCTTTCTTT. The encoded protein is CAWSDIREILNTEAFF.

This clonotype occurred many times. The chain is built from TRBV7-9 and TRBJ2-5, with 7 bases matching TRBD2. The ends lost 4 bases at V and 2 bases at J; junction bases unmatched: 4. From germline, CDR1 is SEHNR and CDR2 FQNEAQ (reference sequence). The CDR3 runs 14 residues. The CDR3 bases are TGTGCCAGCAGCTCGGGAGGCATTCAAGAGACCCAGTACTTC. It codes for CASSSGGIQETQYF.

A few counts support this clonotype. The J gene is TRBJ2-3, the V gene TRBV18; D gene ambiguous. Trimming stripped 6 bases from V and 4 bases from J, with 17 bases between. The CDR3 runs 15 residues. Per the germline V gene, CDR1 is KGHSH and CDR2 is LQKENI. The CDR3 region is CASSQGDPMADTQYF. The CDR3 nucleotides read TGTGCCAGCTCCCAAGGAGACCCAATGGCAGATACGCAGTATTTT.

As regards this clonotype: This clone may be a read error of a much larger clone one base away. The J gene is TRBJ1-2, the V gene TRBV7-9; D is uncertain. V lost 5 bases and J 6 bases, leaving 13 bases between the germline ends. The CDR3 is made up of 13 amino acids. CDR1 SEHNR and CDR2 FQNEAQ come from the germline V gene (reference sequence). DNA for the CDR3: TGTGCCAGCAGCCCCAACGACGGTGATGGCTACACCTTC. It is translated as CASSPNDGDGYTF.

This clonotype was picked up many times. The chain has TRBV29-1 and TRBJ1-1; tentatively, D is TRBD1 (6 bases). Trimming removed 6 bases at V and 6 bases at J, with 23 bases between. Germline-derived CDR1 and CDR2 are SQVTM and ANQGSEA. The CDR3 extends over 15 amino acids. Here the CDR3 DNA reads TGCAGCGTGCCCCGAAACAGGGACTACAGTTCTGAAGCTTTCTTT. Protein product: CSVPRNRDYSSEAFF.

This clonotype occurred many times. The gene calls are TRBV12-3 or TRBV12-4 and TRBJ2-2; D is possibly TRBD1 (5 bases). The V gene lost 6 bases and the J gene lost 4 bases, with 12 bases spanning the gap. This CDR3 region has 14 residues. CDR3 residues: CASSLGLGTGELFF. CDR3 nucleotide sequence: TGTGCCAGCAGCCTGGGGCTGGGCACCGGGGAGCTGTTTTTT.

This clonotype appeared many times. The chain couples TRBV14 to TRBJ2-1; TRBD2 agrees at 10 bases. The CDR3 length is 17 residues. J was trimmed by 5 bases and V by 2 bases; bases with no gene match: 9. Germline CDR1 and CDR2: SGHDN and FVKESK. CDR3 nucleotides: TGTGCCAGCAGCCAATTGGTGAGCGGGAGGGCCAACAATGAGCAGTTCTTC. It codes for CASSQLVSGRANNEQFF. Using reference TRBV14 and TRBJ2-1 for the parts outside the CDR3, the full variable domain is EAGVTQFPSHSVIEKGQTVTLRCDPISGHDNLYWYRRVMGKEIKFLLHFVKESKQDESGMPNNRFLAERTGGTYSTLKVQPAELEDSGVYFCASSQLVSGRANNEQFFGPGTRLTVL.

This clonotype has a count of ten or more. The chain joins TRBV27 to TRBJ1-5; tentative D call: TRBD1 (6 bases). V lost 3 bases and J lost 5, with 17 bases in between. This CDR3 contains 16 residues. Germline loops: CDR1 MNHEY, CDR2 SMNVEV (reference sequence). The chain's CDR3 is CASSFSPGGADQPQHF. For the CDR3, the DNA is TGTGCCAGCAGTTTCAGTCCCGGGGGCGCGGATCAGCCCCAGCATTTT.